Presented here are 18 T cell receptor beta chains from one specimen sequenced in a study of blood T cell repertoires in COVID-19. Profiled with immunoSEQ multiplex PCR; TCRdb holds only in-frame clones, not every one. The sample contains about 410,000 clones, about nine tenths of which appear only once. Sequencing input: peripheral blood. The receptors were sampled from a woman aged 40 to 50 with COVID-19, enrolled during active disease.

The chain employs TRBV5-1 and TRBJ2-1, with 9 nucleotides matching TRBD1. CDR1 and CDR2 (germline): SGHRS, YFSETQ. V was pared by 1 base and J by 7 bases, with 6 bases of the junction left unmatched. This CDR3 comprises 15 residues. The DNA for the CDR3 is TGCGCCAGCAGCTTGAGACAGGGGGAGTCGAATGAGCAGTTCTTC. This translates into CASSLRQGESNEQFF.

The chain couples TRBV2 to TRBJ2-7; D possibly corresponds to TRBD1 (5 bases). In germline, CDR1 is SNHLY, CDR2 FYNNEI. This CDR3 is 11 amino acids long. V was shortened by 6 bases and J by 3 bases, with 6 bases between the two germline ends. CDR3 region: CASSRDYEQYF. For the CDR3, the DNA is TGTGCCAGCAGCAGGGACTACGAGCAGTACTTC. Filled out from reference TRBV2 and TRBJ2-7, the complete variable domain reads EPEVTQTPSHQVTQMGQEVILRCVPISNHLYFYWYRQILGQKVEFLVSFYNNEISEKSEIFDDQFSVERPDGSNFTLKIRSTKLEDSAMYFCASSRDYEQYFGPGTRLTVT.

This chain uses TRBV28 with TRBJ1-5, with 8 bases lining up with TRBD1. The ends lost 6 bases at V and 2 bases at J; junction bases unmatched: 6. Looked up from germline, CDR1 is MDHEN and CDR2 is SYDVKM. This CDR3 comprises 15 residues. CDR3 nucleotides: TGTGCCAGCAGAGACAGGGGACCGGGCAATCAGCCCCAGCATTTT. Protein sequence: CASRDRGPGNQPQHF.

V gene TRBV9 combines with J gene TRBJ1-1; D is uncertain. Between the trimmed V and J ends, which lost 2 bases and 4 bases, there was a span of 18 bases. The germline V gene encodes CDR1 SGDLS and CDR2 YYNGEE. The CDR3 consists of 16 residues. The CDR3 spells CASSVSAGGVGTEAFF. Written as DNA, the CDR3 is TGTGCCAGCAGCGTTTCGGCAGGCGGGGTGGGCACTGAAGCTTTCTTT.

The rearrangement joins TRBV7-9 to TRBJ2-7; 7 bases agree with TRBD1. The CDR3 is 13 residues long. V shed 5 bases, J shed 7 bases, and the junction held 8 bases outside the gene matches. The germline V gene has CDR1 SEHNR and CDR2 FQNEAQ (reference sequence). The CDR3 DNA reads TGTGCCAGCAGCCCAACGACAGGGAGAGAGCAGTACTTC. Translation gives CASSPTTGREQYF.

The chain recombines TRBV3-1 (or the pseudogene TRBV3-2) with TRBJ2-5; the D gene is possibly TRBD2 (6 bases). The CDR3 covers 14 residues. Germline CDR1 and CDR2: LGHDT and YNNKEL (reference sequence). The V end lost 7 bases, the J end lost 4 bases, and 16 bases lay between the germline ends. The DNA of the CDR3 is TGTGCCAGCATTCGCGGGGTTGCGGGAGAGACCCAGTACTTC. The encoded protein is CASIRGVAGETQYF.

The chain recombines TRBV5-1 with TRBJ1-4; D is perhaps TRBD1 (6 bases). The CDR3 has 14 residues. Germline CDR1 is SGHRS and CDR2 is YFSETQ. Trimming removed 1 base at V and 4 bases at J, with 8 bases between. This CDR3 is CASSLQGLNEKLFF. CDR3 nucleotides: TGCGCCAGCAGCTTGCAGGGGCTTAATGAAAAACTGTTTTTT. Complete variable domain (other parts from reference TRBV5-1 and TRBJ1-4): KAGVTQTPRYLIKTRGQQVTLSCSPISGHRSVSWYQQTPGQGLQFLFEYFSETQRNKGNFPGRFSGRQFSNSRSEMNVSTLELGDSALYLCASSLQGLNEKLFFGSGTQLSVL.

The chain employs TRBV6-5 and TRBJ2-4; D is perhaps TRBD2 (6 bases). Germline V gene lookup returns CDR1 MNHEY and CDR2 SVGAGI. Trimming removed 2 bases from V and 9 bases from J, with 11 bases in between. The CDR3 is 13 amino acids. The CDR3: CASSYGGGGIQYF. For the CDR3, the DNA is TGTGCCAGCAGTTACGGGGGAGGTGGCATTCAGTACTTC.

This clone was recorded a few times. CDR3 amino acids: CASSQNIWGGDYTF. The CDR3 bases are TGTGCCAGCAGCCAAAATATCTGGGGAGGGGACTACACCTTC. The V call is TRBV3-1 (or the pseudogene TRBV3-2), the J call TRBJ1-2, with D perhaps TRBD1 (5 bases). The CDR3 runs to 14 residues. The ends were cut back, 2 bases at V and 10 bases at J, with 17 bases in the middle. Germline V gives CDR1 LGHDT, CDR2 YNNKEL (reference sequence).

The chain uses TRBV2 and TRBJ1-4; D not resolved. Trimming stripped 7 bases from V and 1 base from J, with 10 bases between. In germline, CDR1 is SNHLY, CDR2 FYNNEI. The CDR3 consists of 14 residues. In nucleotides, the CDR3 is TGTGCCAGCAATCTACGGGTAACTAATGAAAAACTGTTTTTT. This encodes CASNLRVTNEKLFF.

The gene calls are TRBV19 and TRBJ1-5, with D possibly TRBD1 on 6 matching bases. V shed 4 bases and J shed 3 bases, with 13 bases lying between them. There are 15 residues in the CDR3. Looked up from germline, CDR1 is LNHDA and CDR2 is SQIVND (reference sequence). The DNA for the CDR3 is TGTGCCAGTAGTACCTACAGGGCCCTCAATCAGCCCCAGCATTTT. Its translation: CASSTYRALNQPQHF.

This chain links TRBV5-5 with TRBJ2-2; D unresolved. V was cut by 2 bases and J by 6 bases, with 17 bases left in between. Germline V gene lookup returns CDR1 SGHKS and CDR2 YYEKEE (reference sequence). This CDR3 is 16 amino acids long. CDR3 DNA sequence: TGTGCCAGCAGCTTCATCGGTCAGGTCGGCGCCGGGGAGCTGTTTTTT. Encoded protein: CASSFIGQVGAGELFF.

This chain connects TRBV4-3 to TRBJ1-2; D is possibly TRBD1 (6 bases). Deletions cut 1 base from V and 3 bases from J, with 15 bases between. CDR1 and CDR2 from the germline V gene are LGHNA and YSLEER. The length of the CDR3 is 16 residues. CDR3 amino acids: CASSQASMDRYYGYTF. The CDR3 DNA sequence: TGCGCCAGCAGCCAAGCTAGCATGGACAGATACTATGGCTACACCTTC.

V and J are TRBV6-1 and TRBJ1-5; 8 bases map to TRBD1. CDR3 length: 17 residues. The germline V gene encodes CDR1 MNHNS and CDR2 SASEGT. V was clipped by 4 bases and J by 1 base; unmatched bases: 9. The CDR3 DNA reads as TGTGCCAGCAGTGGGACCCAGGGGGCACTGAGCAATCAGCCCCAGCATTTT. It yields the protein CASSGTQGALSNQPQHF.

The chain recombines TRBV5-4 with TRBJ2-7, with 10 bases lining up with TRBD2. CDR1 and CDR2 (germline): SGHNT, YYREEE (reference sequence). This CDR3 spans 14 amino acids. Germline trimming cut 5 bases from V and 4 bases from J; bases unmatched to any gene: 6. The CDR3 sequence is CASRSSGRAYEQYF. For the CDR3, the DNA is TGTGCCAGCAGGTCAAGCGGGAGGGCTTACGAGCAGTACTTC.

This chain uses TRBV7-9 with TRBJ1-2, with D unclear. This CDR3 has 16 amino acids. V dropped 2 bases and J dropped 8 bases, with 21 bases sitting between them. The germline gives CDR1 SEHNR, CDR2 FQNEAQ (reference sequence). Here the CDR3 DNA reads TGTGCCAGCAGCTTACCCCGGGAGGGTAACCGGGAGGGCTACACCTTC. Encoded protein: CASSLPREGNREGYTF.

The CDR3 region is CASSLRVGRPSSYEQYF. Written as DNA, the CDR3 is TGTGCCAGCAGCTTGCGCGTGGGGCGGCCTAGCTCCTACGAGCAGTACTTC. The chain employs TRBV5-6 and TRBJ2-7; weak D call: TRBD1 (5 bases). The CDR3 extends over 17 amino acids. V was clipped by 1 base and J by 0 bases, with 17 bases between them. From germline, CDR1 is SGHDT and CDR2 YYEEEE.

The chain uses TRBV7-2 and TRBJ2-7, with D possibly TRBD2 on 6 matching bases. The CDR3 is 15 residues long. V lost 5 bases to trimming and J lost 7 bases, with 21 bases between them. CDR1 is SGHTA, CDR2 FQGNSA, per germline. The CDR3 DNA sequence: TGTGCCAGCAGCGGTCAAACGGGAGTTGGTTGGGAGCAGTACTTC. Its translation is CASSGQTGVGWEQYF.